The 6 T cell receptor beta chains given below trace back to one sample, sequenced in a study. One entry per CDR3 protein results from TCRdb running MiXCR on the 5' RACE reads. The sample contains approximately 40,000 distinct CDR3 sequences, about 19% of which appear only once. Sequenced: naive CD4+ T cells sorted from a lymph node. Stated subset: naive CD4+ T cells, CD4+CD45RA+CD25-. These TCRs come from a female donor with breast cancer.

The CDR3 region is CASSLGGNANTGELFF. DNA of the CDR3: TGTGCCAGCAGCTTGGGCGGCAACGCGAACACCGGGGAGCTGTTTTTT. V gene TRBV7-2 combines with J gene TRBJ2-2; D gene unclear. CDR1 SGHTA and CDR2 FQGNSA come from the germline V gene. The CDR3 totals 16 residues. Trimming removed 3 bases from V and 0 bases from J, with 11 bases in between.

The rearrangement joins TRBV13 to TRBJ1-1; D remains unclear. With 3 bases removed from V and 11 bases from J, the gap between germline ends came to 13 bases. This CDR3 contains 12 residues. Per the germline V gene, CDR1 is PRHDT and CDR2 is FYEKMQ (reference sequence). CDR3 amino acids: CASSLARANAFF. The CDR3 bases are TGTGCCAGCAGCTTGGCGCGGGCTAACGCTTTCTTT.

A remark on this clonotype: It is likely a read error, because the conserved phenylalanine at the end of the CDR3 is missing. The V and J genes are TRBV5-5 and TRBJ1-1; tentatively, D is TRBD1 (5 bases). CDR3 length: 14 residues. The germline V gene has CDR1 SGHKS and CDR2 YYEKEE (reference sequence). The V gene lost 0 bases and the J gene lost 5 bases, with 11 bases spanning the gap. The CDR3 spells CASSLVLGPTEAFL. CDR3 bases: TGTGCCAGCAGCTTGGTTCTGGGGCCGACTGAAGCTTTCCTT.

A note on this clonotype: A much larger clone lies one base from this, so it may be a read error. V is TRBV19 and J is TRBJ1-3, with TRBD1 matching over 8 bases. The germline V gene has CDR1 LNHDA and CDR2 SQIVND (reference sequence). This CDR3 has 15 amino acids. The chain's CDR3 is CAGSMTGEAGNTIYF. CDR3 sequence (DNA): TGTGCCGGTAGTATGACAGGGGAGGCTGGAAACACCATATATTTT. The whole variable domain, filled in from reference TRBV19 and TRBJ1-3, reads DGGITQSPKYLFRKEGQNVTLSCEQNLNHDAMYWYRQDPGQGLRLIYYSQIVNDFQKGDIAEGYSVSREKKESFPLTVTSAQKNPTAFYLCAGSMTGEAGNTIYFGEGSWLTVV.

This clonotype was recorded a few times. The rearrangement uses TRBV5-1 and TRBJ2-7; no definite D call. Per the germline V gene, CDR1 is SGHRS and CDR2 is YFSETQ. V was trimmed by 1 base and J by 4 bases, leaving 6 bases between them. There are 12 residues in the CDR3. In DNA form, the CDR3 reads TGCGCCAGCAGCTTGACTGAGTACGAGCAGTACTTC. Protein sequence: CASSLTEYEQYF. Filled out from reference TRBV5-1 and TRBJ2-7, the complete variable domain reads KAGVTQTPRYLIKTRGQQVTLSCSPISGHRSVSWYQQTPGQGLQFLFEYFSETQRNKGNFPGRFSGRQFSNSRSEMNVSTLELGDSALYLCASSLTEYEQYFGPGTRLTVT.

This clonotype was recorded many times. The rearrangement joins TRBV15 to TRBJ1-1; possible D gene TRBD1, 6 bases. CDR1 and CDR2 (germline): LNHNV, YYDKDF (reference sequence). The CDR3 runs 15 residues. V lost 1 base and J lost 1, with 10 bases in between. The CDR3 sequence: CATSRGGAENTEAFF. The CDR3, as DNA: TGTGCCACCAGCAGAGGGGGGGCAGAGAACACTGAAGCTTTCTTT.